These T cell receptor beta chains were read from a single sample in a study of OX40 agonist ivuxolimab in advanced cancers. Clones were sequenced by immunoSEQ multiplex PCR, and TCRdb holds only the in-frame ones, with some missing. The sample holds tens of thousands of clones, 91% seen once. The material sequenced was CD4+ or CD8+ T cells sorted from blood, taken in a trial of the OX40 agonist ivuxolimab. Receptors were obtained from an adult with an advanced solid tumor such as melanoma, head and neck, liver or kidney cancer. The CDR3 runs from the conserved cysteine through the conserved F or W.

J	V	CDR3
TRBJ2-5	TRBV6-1	CASSRPSLQETQYF
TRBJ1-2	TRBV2	CASSAGQGSYGYTF
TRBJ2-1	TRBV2	CASVPDSGSYNEQFF
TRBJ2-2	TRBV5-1	CASSPGTTTNTGELFF
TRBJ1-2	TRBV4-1	CASSPLGQGGNYGYTF
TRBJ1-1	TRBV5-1	CASSSGLENTEAFF
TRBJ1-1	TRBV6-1	CASSTRVTEAFF
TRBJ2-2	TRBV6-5	CASTNGGGELFF
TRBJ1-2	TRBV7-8	CASSPGQDYGYTF
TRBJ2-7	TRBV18	CASSPPGLASPQQYF
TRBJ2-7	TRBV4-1	CASSQAQGTTSHYEQYF
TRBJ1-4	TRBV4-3	CASTQTGATNEKLFF
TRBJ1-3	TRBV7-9	CASEDRTGNTIYF
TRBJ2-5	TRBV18	CASSPQSETQYF
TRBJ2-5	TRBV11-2	CASSSTTGGGETQYF
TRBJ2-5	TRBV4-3	CASSQRPGPQKETQYF
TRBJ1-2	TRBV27	CASRDRPNYGYTF
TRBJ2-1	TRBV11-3	CASSTRQGDEQFF
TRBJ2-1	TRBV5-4	CASSPGGSSYNEQFF
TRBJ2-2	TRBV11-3	CASSLVGTNTGELFF
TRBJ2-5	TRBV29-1	CSVVRAPPQETQYF
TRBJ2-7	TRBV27	CASRKSGPVSHEQYF
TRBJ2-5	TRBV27	CASYGQGKETQYF
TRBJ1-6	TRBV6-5	CASSYSDNNSPLHF
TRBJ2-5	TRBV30	CAWSKGAVDETQYF
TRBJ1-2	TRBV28	CASSYNNYGYTF
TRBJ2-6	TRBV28	CASSLYSGANVLTF
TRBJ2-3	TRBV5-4	CASSPRDRGGSDTQYF
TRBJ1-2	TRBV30	CAWSVGMTGAGYTF
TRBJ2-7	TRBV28	CASSLGTEQYF
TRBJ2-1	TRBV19	CASSILREQFF
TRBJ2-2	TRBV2	CASRQLAGLNTGELFF
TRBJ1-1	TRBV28	CASSTQLPTYEAFF
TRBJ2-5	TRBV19	CASSIIQGSPETQYF
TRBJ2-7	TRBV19	CASTPGTPFGEQYF
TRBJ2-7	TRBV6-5	CASRGQQSYEQYF
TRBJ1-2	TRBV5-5	CASSSDRMLPNYGYTF
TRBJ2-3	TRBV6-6	CASSYIEDTQYF
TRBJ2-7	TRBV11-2	CASSPPLSSYEQYF
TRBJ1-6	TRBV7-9	CASSLGRGQGAFSPLHF
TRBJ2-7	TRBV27	CASSPDNWSSYEQYF
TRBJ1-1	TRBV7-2	CASSLMGSQNTEAFF
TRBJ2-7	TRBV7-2	CASSLGLVFHEQYF